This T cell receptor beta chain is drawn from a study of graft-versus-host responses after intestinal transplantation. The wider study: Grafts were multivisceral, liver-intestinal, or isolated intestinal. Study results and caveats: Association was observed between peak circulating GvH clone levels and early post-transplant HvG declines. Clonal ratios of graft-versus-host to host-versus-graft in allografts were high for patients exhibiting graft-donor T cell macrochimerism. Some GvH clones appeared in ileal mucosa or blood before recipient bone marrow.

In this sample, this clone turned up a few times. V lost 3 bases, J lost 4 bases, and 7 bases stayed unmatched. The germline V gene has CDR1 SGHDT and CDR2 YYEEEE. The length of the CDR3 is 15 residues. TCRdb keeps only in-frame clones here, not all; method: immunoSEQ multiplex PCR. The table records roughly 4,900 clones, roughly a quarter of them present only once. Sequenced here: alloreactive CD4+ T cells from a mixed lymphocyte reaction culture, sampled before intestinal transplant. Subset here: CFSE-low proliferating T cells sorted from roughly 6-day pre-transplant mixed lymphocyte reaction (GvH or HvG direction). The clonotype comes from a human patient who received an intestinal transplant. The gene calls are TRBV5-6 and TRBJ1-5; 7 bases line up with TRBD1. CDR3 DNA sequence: TGTGCCAGCAGCTCCTTAGACAGGGCGAATCAGCCCCAGCATTTT. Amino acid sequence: CASSSLDRANQPQHF.